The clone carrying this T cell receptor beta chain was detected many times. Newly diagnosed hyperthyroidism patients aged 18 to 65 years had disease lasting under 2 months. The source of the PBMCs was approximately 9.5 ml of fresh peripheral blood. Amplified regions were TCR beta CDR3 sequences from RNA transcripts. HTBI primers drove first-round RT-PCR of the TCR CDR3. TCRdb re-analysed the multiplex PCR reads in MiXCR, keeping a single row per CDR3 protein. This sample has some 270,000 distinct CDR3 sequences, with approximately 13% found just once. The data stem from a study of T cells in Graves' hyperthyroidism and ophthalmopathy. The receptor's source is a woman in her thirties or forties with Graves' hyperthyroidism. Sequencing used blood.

The CDR3 loop reads CASGLVRGPTQGWNEQFF. The CDR3 DNA follows: TGTGCTAGTGGTTTGGTAAGAGGACCCACGCAGGGCTGGAATGAGCAGTTCTTC. The chain couples TRBV12-5 to TRBJ2-1; TRBD1 is a possible D gene (5 bases). Deletions cut 0 bases from V and 7 bases from J, with 22 bases between. The V gene's germline CDR1 is LGHNT and CDR2 FRNRAP. The CDR3 is 18 amino acids.